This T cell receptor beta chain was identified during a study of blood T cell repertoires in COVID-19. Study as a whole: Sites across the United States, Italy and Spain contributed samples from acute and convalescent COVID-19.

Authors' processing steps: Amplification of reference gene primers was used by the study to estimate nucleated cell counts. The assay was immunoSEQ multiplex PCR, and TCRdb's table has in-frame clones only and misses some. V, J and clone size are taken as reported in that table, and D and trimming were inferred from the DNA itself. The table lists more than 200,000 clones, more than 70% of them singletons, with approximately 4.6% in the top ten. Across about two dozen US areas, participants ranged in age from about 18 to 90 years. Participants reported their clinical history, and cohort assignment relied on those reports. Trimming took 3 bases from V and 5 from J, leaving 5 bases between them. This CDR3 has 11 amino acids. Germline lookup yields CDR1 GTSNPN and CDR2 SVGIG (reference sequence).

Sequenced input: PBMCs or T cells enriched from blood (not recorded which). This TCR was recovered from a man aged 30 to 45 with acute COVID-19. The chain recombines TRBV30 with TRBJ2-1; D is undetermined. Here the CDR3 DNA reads TGTGCCTGGAGGGCCCACAATGAGCAGTTCTTC. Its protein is CAWRAHNEQFF.